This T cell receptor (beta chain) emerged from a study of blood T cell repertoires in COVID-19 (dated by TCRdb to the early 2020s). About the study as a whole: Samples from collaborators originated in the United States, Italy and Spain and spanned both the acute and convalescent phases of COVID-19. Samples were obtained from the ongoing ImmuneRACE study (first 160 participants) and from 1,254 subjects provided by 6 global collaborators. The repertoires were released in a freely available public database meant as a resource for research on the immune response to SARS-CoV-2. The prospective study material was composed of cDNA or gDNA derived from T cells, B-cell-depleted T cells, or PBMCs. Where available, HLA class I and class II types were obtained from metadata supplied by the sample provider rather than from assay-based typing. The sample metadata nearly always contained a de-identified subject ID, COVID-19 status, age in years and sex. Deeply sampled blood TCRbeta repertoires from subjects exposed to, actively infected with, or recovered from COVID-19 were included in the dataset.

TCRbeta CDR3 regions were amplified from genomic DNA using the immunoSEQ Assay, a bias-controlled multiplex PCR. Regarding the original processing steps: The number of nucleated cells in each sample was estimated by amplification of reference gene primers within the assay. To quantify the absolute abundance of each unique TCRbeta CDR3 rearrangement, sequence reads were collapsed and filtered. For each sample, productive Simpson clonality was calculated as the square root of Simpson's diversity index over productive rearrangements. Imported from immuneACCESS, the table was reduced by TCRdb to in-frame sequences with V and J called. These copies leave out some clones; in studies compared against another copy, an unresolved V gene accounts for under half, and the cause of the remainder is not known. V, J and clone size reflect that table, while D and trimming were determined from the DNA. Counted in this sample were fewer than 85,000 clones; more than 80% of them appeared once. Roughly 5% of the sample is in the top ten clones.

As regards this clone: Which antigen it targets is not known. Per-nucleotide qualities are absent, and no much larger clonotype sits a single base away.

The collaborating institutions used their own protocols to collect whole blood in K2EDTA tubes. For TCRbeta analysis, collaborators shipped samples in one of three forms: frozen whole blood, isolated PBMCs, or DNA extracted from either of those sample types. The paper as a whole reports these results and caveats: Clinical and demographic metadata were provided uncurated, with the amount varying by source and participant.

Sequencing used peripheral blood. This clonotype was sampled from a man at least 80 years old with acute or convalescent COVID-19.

DNA sequence: TGTGCCAGCAGCTTGGGGCCGGGACAGCTTATGAACACTGAAGCTTTCTTT. This translates into CASSLGPGQLMNTEAFF. The V and J genes are TRBV7-2 and TRBJ1-1, and TRBD1 aligns with 7 junction nucleotides. V has 3 bases trimmed and J has 0 bases trimmed; junction bases matching no gene number 10. The CDR3 runs 17 residues from the cysteine to the phenylalanine. The entry retains the CDR3 DNA only, 51 bases that are in frame from base 1. According to the germline V gene, CDR1 reads SGHTA and CDR2 reads FQGNSA.